This T cell receptor beta chain was sequenced during a study of cytomegalovirus exposure and HLA in healthy donors. Notes on the study in general: The authors listed 150 to 200 TCR beta chains as cytomegalovirus-associated. Further analysis was carried out later, and it showed several of the most significant clusters appearing linked to common viral pathogens. CMV serostatus was the sole immune exposure data available.

Primers included in the PCR were 60 Vbeta and 13 Jbeta primers. The assay was immunoSEQ multiplex PCR, and TCRdb's table has in-frame clones only and misses some. The sample carries over 120,000 clones, around 79% recorded once. The CDR3 spans 16 residues. Trimming stripped 4 bases from V and 1 base from J, with 15 bases between. Germline values: CDR1 SGHRS, CDR2 YFSETQ. Comment on this clone: Its antigen remains unknown.

The donors, nominally healthy at sampling, likely had unrecorded immune exposures. The source is a male donor in good health and CMV-seronegative. The material sequenced was PBMCs. V gene TRBV5-1 combines with J gene TRBJ1-5; tentative D call: TRBD1 (5 bases). The CDR3 region has the DNA TGCGCCAGCAGCCCCTTCGCCGGGGGGAGCAATCAGCCCCAGCATTTT. This sequence encodes CASSPFAGGSNQPQHF.